What follows are 22 T cell receptor beta chains derived from one specimen sequenced in a study of CD8+ T cells in alopecia areata. Documented treatment: oral pan-JAK inhibitor, 5-10 mg twice daily. TCR sequencing used cDNA made by reverse transcription of extracted RNA. TCRdb's copy holds only in-frame clones and misses some; the assay was immunoSEQ multiplex PCR. The sample lists about 150,000 clones, roughly two thirds occurring once. The sequencing used CD4+ T cells sorted from blood, collected at week 4, from a patient treated with tofacitinib. The receptor set was obtained from a human donor with alopecia areata.

The rearrangement joins TRBV7-2 to TRBJ2-5; TRBD2 matches at 7 bases. Germline V lookup: CDR1 SGHTA, CDR2 FQGNSA. The CDR3 consists of 15 residues. The V and J ends lost 7 bases and 0 bases, in that order; junction bases with no gene match: 8. Here the CDR3 reads CASTPAGNHQETQYF. CDR3 nucleotide sequence: TGTGCCAGCACCCCAGCGGGGAACCACCAAGAGACCCAGTACTTC.

This sequence joins TRBV2 and TRBJ1-5; TRBD1 might be the D (6 bases). The V gene lost 5 bases and the J gene lost 2 bases, with 10 bases spanning the gap. This CDR3 has 14 amino acids. Looked up from germline, CDR1 is SNHLY and CDR2 is FYNNEI. The CDR3 sequence: CASSPNRGNQPQHF. The CDR3 DNA is TGTGCCAGCAGTCCAAACAGGGGCAATCAGCCCCAGCATTTT.

This clone showed up just a few times. V is TRBV6-5 and J is TRBJ2-1; no definite D call. The CDR3 runs to 13 residues. Germline V lookup: CDR1 MNHEY, CDR2 SVGAGI. Trimming removed 5 bases at V and 8 bases at J, with 13 bases between. CDR3 DNA sequence: TGTGCCAGCAGTCGTCTCACTGATGATGAGCAGTTCTTC. Amino acids: CASSRLTDDEQFF.

The chain links TRBV19 to TRBJ2-1; 7 bases map to TRBD2. Per germline, CDR1 LNHDA and CDR2 SQIVND (reference sequence). The V segment lost 5 bases and the J segment 1 base; nucleotides outside the gene matches: 5. This CDR3 is built from 15 residues. CDR3 sequence (DNA): TGTGCCAGTAGTGCAAGGGGAGGGTCCTACAATGAGCAGTTCTTC. Its protein is CASSARGGSYNEQFF.

The chain recombines TRBV6-5 with TRBJ1-6; tentative D call: TRBD1 (6 bases). The CDR3 sequence is 14 residues long. The V end was cut by 7 bases, the J end by 8 bases, with 15 bases between. Per the germline V gene, CDR1 is MNHEY and CDR2 is SVGAGI. CDR3 amino acids: CASTYGTWDSPLHF. CDR3 DNA: TGTGCCAGCACATACGGGACATGGGATTCACCCCTCCACTTT.

The CDR3 loop is CATSRVAGQQETQYF. The CDR3 nucleotides read TGTGCCACCAGCAGAGTCGCGGGGCAACAAGAGACCCAGTACTTC. The J gene is TRBJ2-5, the V gene TRBV15; D perhaps matches TRBD2 (6 bases). V gave up 1 base and J gave up 2 bases, with 11 bases separating them. This CDR3 is 15 amino acids long. Germline V gene data show CDR1 as LNHNV and CDR2 as YYDKDF (reference sequence). The full variable domain, in which reference TRBV15 and TRBJ2-5 provide the parts outside the CDR3, is DAMVIQNPRYQVTQFGKPVTLSCSQTLNHNVMYWYQQKSSQAPKLLFHYYDKDFNNEADTPDNFQSRRPNTSFCFLDIRSPGLGDTAMYLCATSRVAGQQETQYFGPGTRLLVL.

This clone was seen only a few times. This sample includes further DNA sequences coding for the same CDR3. The J gene is TRBJ2-5, the V gene TRBV4-1, with TRBD2 identical over 9 bases. This CDR3 region has 14 residues. The germline V gene encodes CDR1 MGHRA and CDR2 YSYEKL. After removal of 1 base from V and 4 bases from J, the junction contained 1 base not matched to a gene. The CDR3: CASSQVAGVETQYF. The CDR3 nucleotides are TGCGCCAGCAGCCAAGTAGCGGGGGTAGAGACCCAGTACTTC.

This chain joins TRBV25-1 and TRBJ2-1; weak D call: TRBD1 (6 bases). V was trimmed by 8 bases and J by 5 bases, leaving 19 bases between them. The CDR3 has 15 amino acids. CDR1 and CDR2 (germline): MGHDK, SYGVNS. The chain's CDR3 is CASSLAGDTDNEQFF. The CDR3 DNA reads TGTGCCAGCTCCCTAGCTGGGGACACAGACAATGAGCAGTTCTTC.

V and J are TRBV5-1 and TRBJ1-1; perhaps TRBD1 as D (6 bases). V was clipped by 4 bases and J by 4 bases, with 14 bases between them. The germline gives CDR1 SGHRS, CDR2 YFSETQ. This CDR3 has 14 amino acids. The CDR3 DNA reads TGCGCCAGCAGCCTCCTGGGACAAGGCACTGAAGCTTTCTTT. The encoded protein is CASSLLGQGTEAFF.

This chain connects TRBV30 to TRBJ2-6; D unresolved. Germline V gives CDR1 GTSNPN, CDR2 SVGIG (reference sequence). This CDR3 has 14 residues. Trimming cost V 5 bases and J 1 base, with 9 bases left between them. Here the CDR3 reads CAWSLLSGANVLTF. The CDR3 nucleotides read TGTGCCTGGTCCCTCCTTTCTGGGGCCAACGTCCTGACTTTC.

This clone has a single count. This sequence joins TRBV4-3 and TRBJ1-2; D remains ambiguous. Germline CDR1 LGHNA, CDR2 YSLEER. The CDR3 covers 16 residues. Trimming shortened V by 1 base and J by 6 bases, and 18 bases separated the two germline ends. The CDR3 nucleotides read TGCGCCAGCAGCCAAGGTCCTGCAGGCCCTCTTCATGGCTACACCTTC. It encodes CASSQGPAGPLHGYTF.

The chain carries TRBV27 and TRBJ1-2, with D uncertain. Trimming left V 2 bases short and J 6 bases short, with 16 bases between. Germline-derived CDR1 and CDR2 are MNHEY and SMNVEV (reference sequence). This CDR3 contains 15 residues. In nucleotides, the CDR3 is TGTGCCAGCAGTTTAGAGGGAAGGGTCTTAGATGGCTACACCTTC. Translation: CASSLEGRVLDGYTF.

This rearrangement joins TRBV6-5 to TRBJ2-7, with 8 nucleotides matching TRBD1. With V trimmed by 8 bases and J by 3 bases, 6 bases remained unmatched. CDR1 and CDR2 from the germline V gene are MNHEY and SVGAGI. CDR3 length equals 13 residues. CDR3 protein: CASGGTGYYEQYF. The CDR3 bases are TGTGCCAGCGGGGGGACAGGCTACTACGAGCAGTACTTC.

The J gene is TRBJ1-3, the V gene TRBV9; D is uncertain. The CDR3 loop spans 13 amino acids. V was trimmed by 0 bases and J by 3 bases, leaving 4 bases between them. The germline gives CDR1 SGDLS, CDR2 YYNGEE. The CDR3 coding sequence is TGTGCCAGCAGCGTAGCAGGTGGAAACACCATATATTTT. It specifies CASSVAGGNTIYF.

Only one count was recorded for this clone. The chain couples TRBV7-2 to TRBJ1-2; D not resolved. CDR1 is SGHTA and CDR2 is FQGNSA in the germline V gene. Trimming cost V 5 bases and J 3 bases, with 10 bases left between them. This CDR3 is built from 13 residues. CDR3 loop: CASSLTWDYGYTF. In nucleotides, the CDR3 is TGTGCCAGCAGCCTTACCTGGGACTATGGCTACACCTTC.

V usage is TRBV29-1 and J usage is TRBJ2-4; the D gene is possibly TRBD2 (6 bases). This CDR3 is 13 amino acids long. Trimming pared 3 bases from V and 0 bases from J, leaving 6 bases between. Looked up from germline, CDR1 is SQVTM and CDR2 is ANQGSEA. The CDR3 is CSVEGLAKNIQYF. The CDR3 coding sequence is TGCAGCGTTGAGGGACTAGCCAAAAACATTCAGTACTTC. Together with reference TRBV29-1 and TRBJ2-4, the CDR3 gives the full variable domain: SAVISQKPSRDICQRGTSLTIQCQVDSQVTMMFWYRQQPGQSLTLIATANQGSEATYESGFVIDKFPISRPNLTFSTLTVSNMSPEDSSIYLCSVEGLAKNIQYFGAGTRLSVL.

This clone was seen only a few times. The V gene is TRBV27, the J gene TRBJ1-1; no reliable D call. Germline V lookup: CDR1 MNHEY, CDR2 SMNVEV (reference sequence). The length of the CDR3 is 13 residues. Trimming cost V 6 bases and J 3 bases, with 11 bases left between them. DNA for the CDR3: TGTGCCAGCAGATGGAACTCGCACACTGAAGCTTTCTTT. Residues: CASRWNSHTEAFF.

The rearrangement links TRBV2 to TRBJ2-2; TRBD1 matches 8 bases. Germline V lookup: CDR1 SNHLY, CDR2 FYNNEI. V was pared by 5 bases and J by 10 bases, with 3 bases of the junction left unmatched. This CDR3 comprises 12 residues. The CDR3 nucleotides are TGTGCCAGCAGTCCAGGGGGCGAGGAGCTGTTTTTT. Translated: CASSPGGEELFF.

The J gene is TRBJ2-7, the V gene TRBV6-5; 10 bases map to TRBD1. This CDR3 contains 14 residues. The germline CDR1 and CDR2 sequences are MNHEY and SVGAGI. Unmatched junction bases numbered 7, after V lost 6 bases and J lost 5 bases. The chain's CDR3 is CASRTAGQGHEQYF. In DNA form, the CDR3 reads TGTGCCAGCAGGACGGCGGGACAGGGGCACGAGCAGTACTTC.

J is TRBJ1-5 and V is TRBV30; D not resolved. V dropped 1 base and J dropped 4 bases, with 11 bases sitting between them. The CDR3 consists of 14 residues. Germline-derived CDR1 and CDR2 are GTSNPN and SVGIG (reference sequence). In nucleotides, the CDR3 is TGTGCCTGGAGTGCCGCGGGGAGAAATCAGCCCCAGCATTTT. This gives the protein CAWSAAGRNQPQHF.

This clone was counted a few times. The chain carries TRBV29-1 and TRBJ1-2; D is undetermined. There are 12 residues in the CDR3. Between the trimmed V and J ends, which lost 5 bases and 4 bases, there was a span of 11 bases. The germline gives CDR1 SQVTM, CDR2 ANQGSEA. CDR3: CSVLNGAYGYTF. In nucleotides, the CDR3 is TGCAGCGTTCTAAACGGAGCCTATGGCTACACCTTC.

The chain uses TRBV29-1 and TRBJ1-2; D possibly corresponds to TRBD1 (5 bases). Germline CDR1 is SQVTM and CDR2 is ANQGSEA. Trimming took 6 bases from V and 7 from J, leaving 15 bases between them. The CDR3 length is 12 residues. The CDR3 nucleotides are TGCAGCGTCGGGGACGCTTTGGGTGGCTACACCTTC. It codes for CSVGDALGGYTF.